The rows below give T cell receptor beta chains drawn from one sample of a study of regulatory T cells in long-lasting Graves disease. TCRdb used MiXCR to reprocess the multiplex PCR reads, holding one entry per CDR3 protein. Seen here are 400,000 to 550,000 distinct CDR3 sequences, about 15% observed once, and the top ten hold around 17%. This sample was also put to use in a study of T cells in Graves' hyperthyroidism and ophthalmopathy.

The input for sequencing was peripheral blood mononuclear cells (PBMCs), taken at new diagnosis, from a patient treated with antithyroid drugs. These receptors all stem from a woman aged 25 to 39 with Graves disease. CDR3s include the opening cysteine and the closing phenylalanine or tryptophan. A D gene is named only where the DNA matches it firmly. A row's size may be missing; if present it is once, few, many or a size class.

J: TRBJ2-7; V: TRBV3-1; D: .; size: many; CDR3: CASSQGRREQYF; DNA: TGTGCCAGCAGCCAGGGCCGACGCGAGCAGTACTTC
J: TRBJ2-3; V: TRBV24-1; D: TRBD1; size: .; CDR3: CATSVNRGPSDTQYF; DNA: TGTGCCACCAGTGTGAACAGGGGGCCGTCAGATACGCAGTATTTT
J: TRBJ2-1; V: TRBV12-3/TRBV12-4; D: .; size: .; CDR3: CASSFEVRSDSYNEQFF; DNA: TGTGCCAGCAGTTTTGAGGTTAGGTCTGATTCCTACAATGAGCAGTTCTTC
J: TRBJ1-1; V: TRBV10-3; D: TRBD1; size: many; CDR3: CAISGTGNTEAFF; DNA: TGTGCCATCAGTGGGACAGGGAACACTGAAGCTTTCTTT
J: TRBJ2-1; V: TRBV4-1; D: TRBD2; size: few; CDR3: CASSQGWRGGDEQFF; DNA: TGCGCCAGCAGCCAAGGCTGGCGGGGGGGGGATGAGCAGTTCTTC
J: TRBJ2-7; V: TRBV3-1; D: .; size: many; CDR3: CASSLTFYEQYF; DNA: TGTGCCAGCAGCCTGACATTTTACGAGCAGTACTTC
J: TRBJ1-5; V: TRBV18; D: .; size: many; CDR3: CASSPPRATGNQPQHF; DNA: TGTGCCAGCTCACCACCCAGGGCCACCGGCAATCAGCCCCAGCATTTT
J: TRBJ2-3; V: TRBV11-2; D: .; size: many; CDR3: CASRLPGAGDTQYF; DNA: TGTGCCAGCAGATTACCAGGGGCGGGAGATACGCAGTATTTT
J: TRBJ2-7; V: TRBV3-1; D: .; size: many; CDR3: CASSPSVLPYEQYF; DNA: TGTGCCAGCAGCCCGTCCGTGCTTCCCTACGAGCAGTACTTC
J: TRBJ2-3; V: TRBV11-3; D: .; size: many; CDR3: CASSSKRTTDTQYF; DNA: TGTGCCAGCAGCAGTAAGCGGACCACAGATACGCAGTATTTT
J: TRBJ1-1; V: TRBV12-3/TRBV12-4; D: .; size: many; CDR3: CASSSIAGTEAFF; DNA: TGTGCCAGCAGTTCGATCGCGGGCACTGAAGCTTTCTTT
J: TRBJ2-7; V: TRBV29-1; D: TRBD2; size: .; CDR3: CSVEVGRGGLADSYEQYF; DNA: TGCAGCGTTGAGGTTGGTAGGGGCGGACTAGCGGATTCCTACGAGCAGTACTTC
J: TRBJ1-1; V: TRBV19; D: .; size: .; CDR3: CASSIVTGNTEAFF; DNA: TGTGCCAGTAGTATAGTAACAGGAAATACTGAAGCTTTCTTT
J: TRBJ2-7; V: TRBV29-1; D: TRBD2; size: .; CDR3: CSVPLAGSEQYF; DNA: TGCAGCGTCCCCCTAGCGGGGTCCGAGCAGTACTTC
J: TRBJ1-5; V: TRBV11-2; D: .; size: many; CDR3: CASSLDGARQPQHF; DNA: TGTGCCAGCAGCTTAGACGGGGCTCGGCAGCCCCAGCATTTT
J: TRBJ1-1; V: TRBV12-3/TRBV12-4; D: .; size: many; CDR3: CASSLARVNTEAFF; DNA: TGTGCCAGCAGCTTGGCCAGAGTGAACACTGAAGCTTTCTTT
J: TRBJ2-7; V: TRBV5-6; D: .; size: many; CDR3: CASSFREVYEQYF; DNA: TGTGCCAGCAGCTTCAGGGAAGTCTACGAGCAGTACTTC
J: TRBJ2-7; V: TRBV6-5; D: .; size: many; CDR3: CASSYSAGAHYEQYF; DNA: TGTGCCAGCAGTTACTCGGCGGGGGCCCACTACGAGCAGTACTTC
J: TRBJ1-1; V: TRBV27; D: .; size: few; CDR3: CASSSLPNTEAFF; DNA: TGTGCCAGCAGCTCCCTGCCGAACACTGAAGCTTTCTTT
J: TRBJ1-4; V: TRBV14; D: .; size: .; CDR3: CASSQPGEKLFF; DNA: TGTGCCAGCAGCCAACCCGGTGAAAAACTGTTTTTT
J: TRBJ1-2; V: TRBV2; D: .; size: .; CDR3: CASSDDRANYGYTF; DNA: TGTGCCAGCAGCGATGACAGAGCTAACTATGGCTACACCTTC
J: TRBJ1-3; V: TRBV5-5; D: .; size: .; CDR3: CASSLAKVSGAGNTIYF; DNA: TGTGCCAGCAGCTTGGCGAAAGTTTCCGGGGCTGGAAACACCATATATTTT
J: TRBJ2-7; V: TRBV3-1; D: TRBD2; size: many; CDR3: CASSQDPTRLAGRYEQYF; DNA: TGTGCCAGCAGCCAAGATCCTACACGTCTAGCGGGACGTTACGAGCAGTACTTC
J: TRBJ2-3; V: TRBV13; D: TRBD2; size: many; CDR3: CASSYSGRGKDTQYF; DNA: TGTGCCAGCAGCTATAGCGGGAGGGGCAAAGATACGCAGTATTTT
J: TRBJ1-4; V: TRBV5-1; D: .; size: many; CDR3: CASSLVGRSELFF; DNA: TGCGCCAGCAGCTTGGTTGGGCGGTCGGAACTGTTTTTT
J: TRBJ1-1; V: TRBV19; D: .; size: many; CDR3: CASSRRGMGTEAFF; DNA: TGTGCCAGTAGTCGCCGGGGGATGGGCACTGAAGCTTTCTTT
J: TRBJ1-6; V: TRBV20-1; D: .; size: many; CDR3: CSARYRDKDSPLHF; DNA: TGCAGTGCTAGATACCGGGACAAGGATTCACCCCTCCACTTT
J: TRBJ1-4; V: TRBV2; D: .; size: .; CDR3: CASSEAGEEKLFF; DNA: TGTGCCAGCAGTGAAGCCGGGGAGGAAAAACTGTTTTTT
J: TRBJ1-4; V: TRBV12-3/TRBV12-4; D: .; size: many; CDR3: CASSPQVSTNEKLFF; DNA: TGTGCCAGCAGTCCTCAGGTGTCAACTAATGAAAAACTGTTTTTT
J: TRBJ1-2; V: TRBV29-1; D: .; size: .; CDR3: CSARGDFGYGYTF; DNA: TGCAGCGCGAGAGGGGATTTCGGCTATGGCTACACCTTC
J: TRBJ1-3; V: TRBV12-3/TRBV12-4; D: .; size: many; CDR3: CASSSGSGNTIYF; DNA: TGTGCCAGCAGTTCCGGCTCTGGAAACACCATATATTTT
J: TRBJ1-6; V: TRBV9; D: .; size: few; CDR3: CASSGATSNSPLHF; DNA: TGTGCCAGCAGCGGGGCGACGAGTAATTCACCCCTCCACTTT
J: TRBJ2-1; V: TRBV20-1; D: .; size: many; CDR3: CSVVNEQFF; DNA: TGCAGTGTTGTTAATGAGCAGTTCTTC
J: TRBJ1-1; V: TRBV9; D: .; size: many; CDR3: CASSAGGEAFF; DNA: TGTGCCAGCAGCGCAGGAGGTGAAGCTTTCTTT
J: TRBJ1-3; V: TRBV11-2; D: .; size: .; CDR3: CASSLWVLRSSGNTIYF; DNA: TGTGCCAGCAGCTTATGGGTTTTGCGGAGCTCTGGAAACACCATATATTTT
J: TRBJ2-7; V: TRBV20-1; D: .; size: many; CDR3: CSARTVSYEQYF; DNA: TGCAGTGCCAGGACAGTCTCCTACGAGCAGTACTTC
J: TRBJ1-2; V: TRBV9; D: .; size: once; CDR3: CASSVVDRTASYGYTF; DNA: TGTGCCAGCAGCGTAGTGGACCGAACAGCCTCGTATGGCTACACCTTC
J: TRBJ1-6; V: TRBV14; D: .; size: many; CDR3: CASSQDVGINSPLHF; DNA: TGTGCCAGCAGCCAAGACGTGGGCATTAATTCACCCCTCCACTTT
J: TRBJ2-7; V: TRBV7-9; D: .; size: .; CDR3: CASALSGGRAAYEQYF; DNA: TGTGCCAGCGCCCTCTCCGGGGGGCGAGCGGCCTACGAGCAGTACTTC
J: TRBJ2-5; V: TRBV20-1; D: .; size: many; CDR3: CSARWGGQETQYF; DNA: TGCAGTGCTAGATGGGGCGGGCAAGAGACCCAGTACTTC
J: TRBJ1-6; V: TRBV5-4; D: .; size: .; CDR3: CASSPVPRWDSPLHF; DNA: TGTGCCAGCAGCCCCGTACCTCGGTGGGATTCACCCCTCCACTTT
J: TRBJ2-5; V: TRBV7-2; D: TRBD2; size: many; CDR3: CASSSGGLAGTKTQYF; DNA: TGTGCCAGCAGCTCCGGCGGGCTAGCGGGAACTAAGACCCAGTACTTC
J: TRBJ2-5; V: TRBV5-1; D: .; size: .; CDR3: CASSFQGEETQYF; DNA: TGCGCCAGCAGCTTCCAGGGAGAAGAGACCCAGTACTTC
J: TRBJ2-2; V: TRBV5-1; D: .; size: .; CDR3: CASSIGINTGELFF; DNA: TGCGCCAGCAGCATCGGGATCAACACCGGGGAGCTGTTTTTT
J: TRBJ2-7; V: TRBV24-1; D: .; size: .; CDR3: CATEDPSYEQYF; DNA: TGTGCCACCGAGGACCCTTCCTACGAGCAGTACTTC
J: TRBJ1-2; V: TRBV28; D: .; size: many; CDR3: CASSVPSNYGYTF; DNA: TGTGCCAGCAGTGTCCCCTCTAACTATGGCTACACCTTC
J: TRBJ2-2; V: TRBV5-5; D: .; size: few; CDR3: CASVLATNTGELFF; DNA: TGTGCCAGCGTGCTGGCTACCAACACCGGGGAGCTGTTTTTT
J: TRBJ2-7; V: TRBV29-1; D: TRBD2; size: many; CDR3: CSVEGSRASGSYEQYF; DNA: TGCAGCGTTGAGGGGAGTAGGGCTAGCGGGAGCTACGAGCAGTACTTC